This is a list of T cell receptor beta chains from one sample in a study of T cells after yellow fever vaccination. TCRdb re-analysed the 5' RACE reads in MiXCR, keeping a single row per CDR3 protein. The repertoire holds 300,000 to 400,000 distinct CDR3 sequences, with around 4.1% as singletons. Sequences were derived from PBMCs, sampled 5 days after the yellow fever booster vaccination. All receptors come from a man between 18 and 35 years old who received the YFV17D yellow fever vaccine. Each CDR3 is given with its conserved first and last residue. The D gene is left open where the match is weak. Not every row has a clone size; where given, it reads once, few, many or a size class.

DNA	CDR3	D	size	V	J	length
TGTGCCAGCAGCGTAGTAGGGCAGACTGCCGGGGAGCTGTTTTTT	CASSVVGQTAGELFF	.	many	TRBV9	TRBJ2-2	15
TGTGCCAGCAGCCCAGAGGGACATCCTGGGGCCAACGTCCTGACTTTC	CASSPEGHPGANVLTF	.	.	TRBV7-2	TRBJ2-6	16
TGCAGTGCTAGTTCTGGTGTTAGCAATCAGCCCCAGCATTTT	CSASSGVSNQPQHF	.	many	TRBV20-1	TRBJ1-5	14
TGTGCCAGCAGCAAGTACACCGGGGAGCTGTTTTTT	CASSKYTGELFF	.	few	TRBV5-5	TRBJ2-2	12
TGTGCCAGCAGTTACAGCTCGGGAGTTGGAAACACCATATATTTT	CASSYSSGVGNTIYF	.	few	TRBV6-5	TRBJ1-3	15
TGTGCCAGCAGTCCTCCAGACTATCAGCCCCAGCATTTT	CASSPPDYQPQHF	.	few	TRBV28	TRBJ1-5	13
TGTGCCAGCAGGAAGGACGGACCCTACAATGAGCAGTTCTTC	CASRKDGPYNEQFF	.	.	TRBV2	TRBJ2-1	14
TGCGGGGGGGGGACGGACAACAATTCACCCCTCCACTTT	CGGGTDNNSPLHF	.	few	TRBV20-1	TRBJ1-6	13
TGTGCCAGCAGCCACAACAGGGCTGGGGCCAACGTCCTGACTTTC	CASSHNRAGANVLTF	.	.	TRBV25-1	TRBJ2-6	15
TGTGCCAGCAGCTCCTCAGGTCAGCCCCAGCATTTT	CASSSSGQPQHF	.	many	TRBV28	TRBJ1-5	12
TGCAGCGTTGACCGGCCAGGGGACGGGGAGCAGTTCTTC	CSVDRPGDGEQFF	.	.	TRBV29-1	TRBJ2-1	13
TGCAGCGTTGGAGGGACAGGGGGCAAGTATGGCTACACCTTC	CSVGGTGGKYGYTF	TRBD1	many	TRBV29-1	TRBJ1-2	14
TGTGCCAGCACCCCCAGCGGGGGCCTTGCCACAGATACGCAGTATTTT	CASTPSGGLATDTQYF	TRBD2	few	TRBV12-3/TRBV12-4	TRBJ2-3	16
TGTGCCAGCAGAGGGGGAGGCTCCTATAATTCACCCCTCCACTTT	CASRGGGSYNSPLHF	.	many	TRBV12-3/TRBV12-4	TRBJ1-6	15
TGTGCCAGCAGAAACAACGAGATGAGGTCTAACTATGGCTACACCTTC	CASRNNEMRSNYGYTF	.	few	TRBV6-2/TRBV6-3	TRBJ1-2	16
TGCAGTGCTGGAGGTCGGTTATTGACTGAAGCTTTCTTT	CSAGGRLLTEAFF	.	.	TRBV20-1	TRBJ1-1	13
TGTGCCAGCAGCCGAAGGGGTACGGGCACCGGGGAGCTGTTTTTT	CASSRRGTGTGELFF	.	many	TRBV13	TRBJ2-2	15